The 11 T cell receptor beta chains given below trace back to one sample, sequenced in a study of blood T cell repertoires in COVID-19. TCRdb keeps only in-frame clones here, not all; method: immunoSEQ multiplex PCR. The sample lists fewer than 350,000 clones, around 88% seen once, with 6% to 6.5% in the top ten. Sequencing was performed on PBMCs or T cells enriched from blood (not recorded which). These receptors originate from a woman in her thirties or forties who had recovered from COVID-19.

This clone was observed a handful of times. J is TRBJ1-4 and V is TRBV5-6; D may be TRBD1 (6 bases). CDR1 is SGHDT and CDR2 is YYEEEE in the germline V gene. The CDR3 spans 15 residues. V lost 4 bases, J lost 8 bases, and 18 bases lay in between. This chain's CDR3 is CASSGARRGREKLFF. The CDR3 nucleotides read TGTGCCAGCAGCGGGGCCCGGCGGGGGCGGGAAAAACTGTTTTTT. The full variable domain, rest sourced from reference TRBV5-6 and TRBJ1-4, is DAGVTQSPTHLIKTRGQQVTLRCSPKSGHDTVSWYQQALGQGPQFIFQYYEEEERQRGNFPDRFSGHQFPNYSSELNVNALLLGDSALYLCASSGARRGREKLFFGSGTQLSVL.

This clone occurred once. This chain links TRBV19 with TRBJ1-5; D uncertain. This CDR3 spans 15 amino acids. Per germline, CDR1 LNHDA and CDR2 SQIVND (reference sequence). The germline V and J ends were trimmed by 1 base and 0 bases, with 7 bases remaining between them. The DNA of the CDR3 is TGTGCCAGTAGTATAGGGTCAGATAGCAATCAGCCCCAGCATTTT. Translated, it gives CASSIGSDSNQPQHF.

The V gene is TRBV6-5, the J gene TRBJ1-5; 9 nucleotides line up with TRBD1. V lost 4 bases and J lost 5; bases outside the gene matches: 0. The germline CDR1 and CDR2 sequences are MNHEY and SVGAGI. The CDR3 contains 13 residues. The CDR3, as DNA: TGTGCCAGCAGTTGGGACAGGGATCAGCCCCAGCATTTT. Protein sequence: CASSWDRDQPQHF.

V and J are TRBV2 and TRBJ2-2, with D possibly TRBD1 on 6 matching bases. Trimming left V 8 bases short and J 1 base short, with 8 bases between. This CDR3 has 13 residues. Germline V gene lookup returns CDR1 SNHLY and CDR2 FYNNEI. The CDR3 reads CASARGNTGELFF. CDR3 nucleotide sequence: TGTGCCAGCGCCAGGGGGAACACCGGGGAGCTGTTTTTT.

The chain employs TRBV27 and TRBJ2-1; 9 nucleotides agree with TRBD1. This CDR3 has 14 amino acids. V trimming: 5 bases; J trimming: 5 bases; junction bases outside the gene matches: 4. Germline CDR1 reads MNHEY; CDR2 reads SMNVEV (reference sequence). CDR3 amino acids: CASSPGTGNNEQFF. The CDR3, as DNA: TGTGCCAGCAGTCCCGGGACAGGGAACAATGAGCAGTTCTTC.

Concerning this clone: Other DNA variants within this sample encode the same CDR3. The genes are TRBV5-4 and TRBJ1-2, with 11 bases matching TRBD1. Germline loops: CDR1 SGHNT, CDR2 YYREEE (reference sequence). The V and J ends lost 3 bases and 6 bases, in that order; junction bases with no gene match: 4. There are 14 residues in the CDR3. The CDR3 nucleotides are TGTGCCAGCAGCTCGGACAGGGGGCGAGATGGCTACACCTTC. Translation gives CASSSDRGRDGYTF. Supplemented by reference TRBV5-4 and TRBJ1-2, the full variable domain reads ETGVTQSPTHLIKTRGQQVTLRCSSQSGHNTVSWYQQALGQGPQFIFQYYREEENGRGNFPPRFSGLQFPNYSSELNVNALELDDSALYLCASSSDRGRDGYTFGSGTRLTVV.

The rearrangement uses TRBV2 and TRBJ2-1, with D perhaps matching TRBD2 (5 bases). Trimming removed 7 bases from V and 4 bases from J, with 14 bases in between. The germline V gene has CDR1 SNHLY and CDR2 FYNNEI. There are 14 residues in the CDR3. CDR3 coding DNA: TGTGCCAGCATGGAGGCGTCGGTATACAATGAGCAGTTCTTC. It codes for CASMEASVYNEQFF.

In DNA, the CDR3 is TGCGCCAGCAGTCAATCGGGGAGCCCCTCGCCAACCGGGACAGACTACGAGCAGTACTTC. Residues: CASSQSGSPSPTGTDYEQYF. The chain has TRBV23-1 and TRBJ2-7; TRBD1 agrees at 7 bases. TRBV23-1 has ORF status, its function being uncertain. This CDR3 contains 20 residues. With 0 bases clipped from V and 3 bases from J, the junction kept 20 bases outside the gene matches.

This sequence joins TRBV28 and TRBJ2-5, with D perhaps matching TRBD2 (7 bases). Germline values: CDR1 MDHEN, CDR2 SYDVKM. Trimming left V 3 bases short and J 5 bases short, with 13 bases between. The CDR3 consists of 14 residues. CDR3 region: CASSLSEGGETQYF. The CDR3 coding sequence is TGTGCCAGCAGTTTGAGTGAGGGGGGGGAGACCCAGTACTTC.

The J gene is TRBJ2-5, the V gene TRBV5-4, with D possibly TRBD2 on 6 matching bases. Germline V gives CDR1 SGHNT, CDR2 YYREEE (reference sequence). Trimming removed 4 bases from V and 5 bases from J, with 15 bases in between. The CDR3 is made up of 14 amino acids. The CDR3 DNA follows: TGTGCCAGCAGCCCCCCCGCGGAGGGGGAGACCCAGTACTTC. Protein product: CASSPPAEGETQYF.

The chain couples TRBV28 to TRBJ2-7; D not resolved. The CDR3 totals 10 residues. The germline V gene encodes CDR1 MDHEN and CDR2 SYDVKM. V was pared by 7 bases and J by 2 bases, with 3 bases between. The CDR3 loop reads CASITYEQYF. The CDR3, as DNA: TGTGCCAGCATAACCTACGAGCAGTACTTC.